This TCR beta chain appears in the sequencing data of a study of cytomegalovirus exposure and HLA in healthy donors. Study details: Earlier, some 180 million T cells were analyzed, and 90 million to 140 million unique TCR beta sequences were found among them.

A multiplex PCR was run with 60 Vbeta primers and 13 Jbeta primers. Using immunoSEQ multiplex PCR, the repertoire was profiled, and TCRdb retains in-frame clones only, with some absent. The profile covers 45,000 to 60,000 clones, with less than 75% appearing a single time and roughly 6% taken by the ten largest. The V gene end was trimmed by 4 bases and the J gene end by 5 bases; junction bases not matched to a gene: 5. CDR3 length: 15 residues. Germline V gene data show CDR1 as SNHLY and CDR2 as FYNNEI. The chain uses TRBV2 and TRBJ2-5; 12 bases match TRBD2. Material for sequencing was PBMCs. The receptor's source is a man aged 30 to 45 in good health and CMV-seronegative. This CDR3 reads CASSGLAGALETQYF. CDR3 DNA: TGTGCCAGCAGTGGACTAGCGGGAGCCCTTGAGACCCAGTACTTC.